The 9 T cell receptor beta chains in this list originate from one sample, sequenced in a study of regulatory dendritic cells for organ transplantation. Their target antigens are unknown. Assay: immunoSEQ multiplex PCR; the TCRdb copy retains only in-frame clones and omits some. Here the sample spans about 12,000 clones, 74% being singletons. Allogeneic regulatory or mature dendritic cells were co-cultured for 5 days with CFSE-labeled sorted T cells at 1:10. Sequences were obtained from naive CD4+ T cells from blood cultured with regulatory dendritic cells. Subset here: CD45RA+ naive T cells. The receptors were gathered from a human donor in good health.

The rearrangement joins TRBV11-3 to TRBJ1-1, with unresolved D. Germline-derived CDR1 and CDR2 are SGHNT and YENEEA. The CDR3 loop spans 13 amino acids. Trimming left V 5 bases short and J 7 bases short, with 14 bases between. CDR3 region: CASSPLREGEAFF. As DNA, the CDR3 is TGTGCCAGCAGCCCATTACGGGAGGGTGAAGCTTTCTTT.

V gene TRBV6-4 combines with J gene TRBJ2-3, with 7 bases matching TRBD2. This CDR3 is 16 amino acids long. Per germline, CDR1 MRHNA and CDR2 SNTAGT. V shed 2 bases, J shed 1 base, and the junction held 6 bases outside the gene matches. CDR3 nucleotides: TGTGCCAGCAGTGACGATAGCGGGCCCGGCACAGATACGCAGTATTTT. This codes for CASSDDSGPGTDTQYF.

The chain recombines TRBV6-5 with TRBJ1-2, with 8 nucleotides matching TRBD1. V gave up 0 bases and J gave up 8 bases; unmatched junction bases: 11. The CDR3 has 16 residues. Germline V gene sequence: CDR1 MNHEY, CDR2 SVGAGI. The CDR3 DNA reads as TGTGCCAGCAGTTACTCTTACGGACAGGGAATTCGCGGCTACACCTTC. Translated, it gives CASSYSYGQGIRGYTF.

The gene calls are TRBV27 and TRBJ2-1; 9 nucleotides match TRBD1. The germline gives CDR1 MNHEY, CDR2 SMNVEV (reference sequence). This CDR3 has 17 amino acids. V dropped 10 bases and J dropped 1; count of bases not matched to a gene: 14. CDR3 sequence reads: CATHPLQGARSYNEQFF. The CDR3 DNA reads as TGTGCCACTCATCCGCTACAGGGGGCGCGGTCCTACAATGAGCAGTTCTTC.

The chain's CDR3 is CASGPGQGSNEQYF. CDR3 nucleotides: TGTGCTAGTGGTCCGGGACAGGGATCAAACGAGCAGTACTTC. The chain couples TRBV12-5 to TRBJ2-7; 9 nucleotides line up with TRBD1. The CDR3 is made up of 14 amino acids. Germline V gene sequence: CDR1 LGHNT, CDR2 FRNRAP. V shed 5 bases and J 5 bases; nucleotides not matched to a gene: 7.

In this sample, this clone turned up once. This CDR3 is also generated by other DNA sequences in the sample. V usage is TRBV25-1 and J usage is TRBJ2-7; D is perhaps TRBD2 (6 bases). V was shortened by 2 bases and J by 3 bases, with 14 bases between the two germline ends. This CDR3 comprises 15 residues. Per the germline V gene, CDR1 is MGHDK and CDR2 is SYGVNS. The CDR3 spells CASSEPGGAYYEQYF. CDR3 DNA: TGTGCCAGCAGTGAACCCGGAGGGGCTTACTACGAGCAGTACTTC.

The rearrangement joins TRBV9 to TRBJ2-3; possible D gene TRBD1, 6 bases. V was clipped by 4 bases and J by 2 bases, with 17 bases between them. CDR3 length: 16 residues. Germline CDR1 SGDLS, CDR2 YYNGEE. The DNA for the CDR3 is TGTGCCAGCAGCCCGAGGACAGCTTCCTACACAGATACGCAGTATTTT. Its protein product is CASSPRTASYTDTQYF.

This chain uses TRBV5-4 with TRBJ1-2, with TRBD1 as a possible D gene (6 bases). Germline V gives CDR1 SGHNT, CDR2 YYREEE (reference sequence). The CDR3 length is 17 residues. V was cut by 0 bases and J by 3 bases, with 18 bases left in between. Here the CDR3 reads CASSLGSTGSWDYGYTF. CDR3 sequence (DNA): TGTGCCAGCAGCTTGGGTTCGACAGGATCGTGGGACTATGGCTACACCTTC.

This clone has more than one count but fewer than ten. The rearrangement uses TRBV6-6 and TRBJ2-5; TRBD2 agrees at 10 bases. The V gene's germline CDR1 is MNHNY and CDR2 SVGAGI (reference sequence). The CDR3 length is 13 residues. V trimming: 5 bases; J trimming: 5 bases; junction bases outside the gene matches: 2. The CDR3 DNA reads TGTGCCAGCAGTACGGGACTAGCGGAGACCCAGTACTTC. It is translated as CASSTGLAETQYF.